The 10 T cell receptor beta chains listed next were all sequenced from one sample in a study of blood T cell repertoires in COVID-19. Generated by immunoSEQ multiplex PCR, the TCRdb table keeps only in-frame clones and is missing some. The sample lists some 140,000 clones; 78% were seen once. Sequenced input: peripheral blood. The source of these receptors is a man older than 75 with acute or convalescent COVID-19.

This chain joins TRBV7-2 and TRBJ1-2, with TRBD1 matching 9 bases. After removal of 2 bases from V and 7 bases from J, the junction contained 8 bases not matched to a gene. From germline, CDR1 is SGHTA and CDR2 FQGNSA. CDR3 length equals 15 residues. CDR3 sequence reads: CASSLWTGQGGGYTF. The CDR3 DNA sequence: TGTGCCAGCAGCTTATGGACGGGACAGGGAGGTGGCTACACCTTC.

The chain recombines TRBV5-1 with TRBJ1-1; TRBD1 aligns across 10 bases. V shed 3 bases, J shed 3 bases, and the junction held 5 bases outside the gene matches. CDR3 size: 15 residues. Germline V lookup: CDR1 SGHRS, CDR2 YFSETQ. The CDR3 DNA reads TGCGCCAGCAGCTGGGCGGACAGGGGGGACACTGAAGCTTTCTTT. Translation: CASSWADRGDTEAFF.

In nucleotides, the CDR3 is TGCGCCAGCAGCTTGACCGGGACAACCCTAGGAAAGGACACTGAAGCTTTCTTT. It is translated as CASSLTGTTLGKDTEAFF. V and J are TRBV5-1 and TRBJ1-1; TRBD1 might be the D (6 bases). This CDR3 is built from 18 residues. The germline V gene encodes CDR1 SGHRS and CDR2 YFSETQ. V shed 1 base and J shed 3 bases, with 22 bases lying between them.

V and J are TRBV19 and TRBJ2-2; D may be TRBD1 (6 bases). Germline assignment: CDR1 LNHDA and CDR2 SQIVND (reference sequence). V lost 4 bases and J lost 1, with 13 bases in between. This CDR3 has 16 residues. This CDR3 reads CASSNGAGVNTGELFF. As DNA, the CDR3 is TGTGCCAGTAGTAACGGCGCAGGGGTGAACACCGGGGAGCTGTTTTTT.

The chain employs TRBV29-1 and TRBJ1-5; TRBD1 matches 12 bases. After removal of 1 base from V and 6 bases from J, the junction contained 10 bases not matched to a gene. Germline assignment: CDR1 SQVTM and CDR2 ANQGSEA. CDR3 length: 17 residues. The CDR3 sequence is CSVEGGTGTGGGQPQHF. CDR3 DNA: TGCAGCGTTGAAGGGGGAACCGGGACAGGGGGCGGTCAGCCCCAGCATTTT.

This clone was recorded only once. The V call is TRBV28, the J call TRBJ1-1; D is uncertain. The CDR3 contains 15 residues. The germline V and J ends were trimmed by 7 bases and 0 bases, with 15 bases remaining between them. Germline V gene sequence: CDR1 MDHEN, CDR2 SYDVKM. CDR3 region: CASTYELLMNTEAFF. The CDR3 nucleotides are TGTGCCAGCACGTATGAGCTTCTTATGAACACTGAAGCTTTCTTT.

In this sample, this clone turned up a few times. The V and J genes are TRBV28 and TRBJ2-5; 7 bases are shared with TRBD2. The CDR3 sequence is 15 residues long. V shed 2 bases and J 4 bases; nucleotides not matched to a gene: 7. Germline V gene lookup returns CDR1 MDHEN and CDR2 SYDVKM. The CDR3 DNA reads TGTGCCAGCAGTTTAGGGGGGAGGGTAGGAGAGACCCAGTACTTC. It specifies CASSLGGRVGETQYF.

CDR3 DNA sequence: TGTGCCAGTACCCCGGACAGGACGAACACCGGGGAGCTGTTTTTT. Its translation is CASTPDRTNTGELFF. The genes are TRBV19 and TRBJ2-2; 7 nucleotides line up with TRBD1. CDR3 length equals 15 residues. CDR1 and CDR2 (germline): LNHDA, SQIVND (reference sequence). J was trimmed by 0 bases and V by 7 bases; bases with no gene match: 5.

The chain uses TRBV12-5 and TRBJ2-1, with D perhaps matching TRBD1 (6 bases). Germline CDR1 reads LGHNT; CDR2 reads FRNRAP. This CDR3 is 15 amino acids long. The V end was cut by 5 bases, the J end by 2 bases, with 13 bases between. The CDR3 is CASGKDRSTYNEQFF. The CDR3 DNA sequence: TGTGCTAGTGGTAAAGACAGGAGTACCTACAATGAGCAGTTCTTC.

This clone has more than one count but fewer than ten. The V and J genes are TRBV6-5 and TRBJ1-1; no reliable D call. Trimming took 5 bases from V and 0 from J, leaving 10 bases between them. CDR3 length: 14 residues. CDR1 and CDR2 (germline): MNHEY, SVGAGI. CDR3: CASSTGLLNTEAFF. CDR3 DNA sequence: TGTGCCAGCAGTACCGGACTGCTGAACACTGAAGCTTTCTTT.